The clone carrying this T cell receptor (beta chain) has ten or more counts. Its matching antigen is unknown. TCR beta CDR3 regions came from multiplex PCR with 32 forward V and 13 reverse J primers. In TCRdb, the multiplex PCR reads were re-called with MiXCR into one record per CDR3 protein. The sample has 20,000 to 25,000 distinct CDR3 sequences; around 28% are singletons. Bulk tumor genomic DNA, approximately 560 ng per sample, was the template. Surgical sampling yielded several biopsies per primary tumor (spaced far apart). The study enrolled patients with untreated, newly diagnosed non-small cell lung cancer who underwent curative surgery. This sample was taken from a study of immune heterogeneity within non-small cell lung tumors. Study-level points and caveats: Locally, T-cell clonality showed a moderate but significant correlation with tumor mutational burden measured at the same site (R 0.3 to 0.4).

The CDR3 runs to 13 residues. CDR1 is MNHGY and CDR2 is SVAAGI in the germline V gene. The source of this sequence is a man in his forties with non-small cell lung cancer. The rearrangement links TRBV6-9 to TRBJ1-2, with D possibly being TRBD1 (5 bases). The sample taken for sequencing was lung tumor tissue. The CDR3 loop is CARGRDLIYGYTF. The CDR3 DNA reads TGTGCGAGAGGCAGGGATCTCATATATGGCTACACCTTC.